The clone carrying this T cell receptor (beta chain) was picked up a small number of times. Its antigen is undetermined. Patients were excluded for uncontrolled infection, other autoimmune disease, pregnancy or lactation. In making diagnoses, clinical symptoms, serum thyroxine and TRAb, thyroid ultrasound and orbital computed tomography were all used. CDR1 is MDHEN and CDR2 is SYDVKM in the germline V gene. Trimming took 3 bases from V and 5 from J, leaving 13 bases between them. The CDR3 totals 14 residues. This sample is drawn from a study of T cells in Graves' hyperthyroidism and ophthalmopathy. For the study at large: Peripheral blood was secured at the point of initial diagnosis, before any treatment.

Study outcomes and limitations: The model forecast ophthalmopathy, anticipating it by a median about 7 months before onset.

Amplification yielded TCR beta CDR3 regions, with RNA transcripts as the source. The primer set for the first-round RT-PCR of the TCR CDR3 was HTBI. Each CDR3 protein is one row after TCRdb ran MiXCR on the multiplex PCR reads. The sample lists about 380,000 distinct CDR3 sequences, 15% to 20% seen once, with about 38% in the top ten. The TCR was taken from a man younger than 35 with Graves' ophthalmopathy. The chain carries TRBV28 and TRBJ1-2; maybe TRBD1 (5 bases). Sequencing used blood. For the CDR3, the DNA is TGTGCCAGCAGTTTCGACCGGGGCGCATATGGCTACACCTTC. It is translated as CASSFDRGAYGYTF.